These 21 T cell receptor beta chains came from one sample sequenced in a study of CD8+CD57+ T cells in acquired aplastic anemia. CDR3 and TCR beta VDJ profiling relied on a genomic DNA template. TCRdb reanalysed the reads using MiXCR and keeps one entry per CDR3 protein. The sample has 300,000 or so distinct CDR3 sequences, 55% to 65% seen once. Sequenced sample: sorted CD4+, CD8+, or CD8+CD57+ T cells (not recorded which) from PBMCs. These receptors came from a human donor with severe aplastic anemia or a healthy control (not recorded which).

The rearrangement uses TRBV5-6 and TRBJ1-5; a possible D gene is TRBD1 (5 bases). Per germline, CDR1 SGHDT and CDR2 YYEEEE. The CDR3 runs to 14 residues. V shed 2 bases and J shed 6 bases, with 12 bases lying between them. The CDR3 DNA reads as TGTGCCAGCAGCTTTTCTTCCGGGGGTCAGCCCCAGCATTTT. This gives the protein CASSFSSGGQPQHF.

The chain couples TRBV7-4 to TRBJ1-4, with D perhaps TRBD1 (6 bases). This CDR3 has 16 residues. Germline values: CDR1 SGHVT, CDR2 SQSDAQ. V was shortened by 1 base and J by 3 bases, with 12 bases between the two germline ends. The CDR3 coding sequence is TGTGCCAGCAGCTTAGAGGGATACAGGGCTAATGAAAAACTGTTTTTT. Translation: CASSLEGYRANEKLFF.

This clonotype was detected only a few times. This rearrangement joins TRBV10-3 to TRBJ1-5; D gene ambiguous. V lost 3 bases and J 6 bases, leaving 9 bases between the germline ends. The CDR3 totals 13 residues. CDR1 is ENHRY, CDR2 SYGVKD, per germline. The CDR3 region has the DNA TGTGCCATCAGTGATGGCGGGCCTCAGCCCCAGCATTTT. This codes for CAISDGGPQPQHF.

In this sample, this clonotype turned up once. The genes are TRBV2 and TRBJ2-1; D possibly corresponds to TRBD1 (6 bases). The CDR3 runs to 15 residues. Trimming removed 6 bases at V and 4 bases at J, with 16 bases between. Germline-derived CDR1 and CDR2 are SNHLY and FYNNEI. CDR3 DNA: TGTGCCAGCAGCTCGGAGGCAGGACAGTACAATGAGCAGTTCTTC. It yields the protein CASSSEAGQYNEQFF.

This chain uses TRBV10-3 with TRBJ2-7; 7 positions match TRBD1. This CDR3 comprises 16 residues. J gave up 2 bases and V 3 bases, and 10 bases lay outside the gene matches. Germline V gene lookup returns CDR1 ENHRY and CDR2 SYGVKD. The CDR3 DNA follows: TGTGCCATCAGTGACCCCCGGGACAGTTCCCCCTACGAGCAGTACTTC. Translated: CAISDPRDSSPYEQYF.

In this sample, this clonotype turned up once. This CDR3 is CSAGGGLAGARDEQYF. The CDR3 bases are TGCAGTGCTGGGGGAGGGCTAGCGGGGGCGAGAGACGAGCAGTACTTC. This chain connects TRBV20-1 to TRBJ2-7, with 10 bases lining up with TRBD2. This CDR3 contains 16 residues. The V gene's germline CDR1 is DFQATT and CDR2 SNEGSKA (reference sequence). V lost 5 bases to trimming and J lost 5 bases; unmatched junction nucleotides: 15.

The chain joins TRBV24-1 to TRBJ2-7; TRBD1 matches at 7 bases. Germline CDR1 and CDR2: KGHDR and SFDVKD. This CDR3 is built from 15 residues. V trimming: 1 base; J trimming: 6 bases; junction bases outside the gene matches: 8. The CDR3 sequence is CATSDLWDRATEQYF. The CDR3 DNA is TGTGCCACCAGTGATTTATGGGACAGAGCGACCGAGCAGTACTTC.

This clonotype appeared a few times. V gene TRBV20-1 combines with J gene TRBJ1-6; D perhaps matches TRBD1 (6 bases). The CDR3 consists of 14 residues. Germline V gene data show CDR1 as DFQATT and CDR2 as SNEGSKA (reference sequence). V lost 8 bases, J lost 7 bases, and 18 bases lay in between. CDR3 region: CSSAGAGSNSPLHF. The CDR3 DNA reads TGCAGTTCCGCAGGGGCCGGTTCGAATTCACCCCTCCACTTT.

The chain carries TRBV9 and TRBJ1-1; D uncertain. CDR1 is SGDLS, CDR2 YYNGEE, per germline. The CDR3 spans 20 residues. Deletions cut 4 bases from V and 2 bases from J, with 30 bases between. Here the CDR3 DNA reads TGTGCCAGCAGCTTAGGGTGGGGAATAAGCGCTAGAGGAAAAAACACTGAAGCTTTCTTT. It specifies CASSLGWGISARGKNTEAFF.

This clonotype was seen many times. The V and J genes are TRBV5-1 and TRBJ1-4, with a tentative D call TRBD1 (5 bases). The V and J ends lost 2 bases and 0 bases respectively, with 17 bases between them. Germline CDR1 reads SGHRS; CDR2 reads YFSETQ. The CDR3 length is 18 residues. CDR3 in DNA: TGCGCCAGCAGCTTCTCGGGACGGTCGTCTACAACTAATGAAAAACTGTTTTTT. Its translation: CASSFSGRSSTTNEKLFF. Variable domain in full (rest from reference TRBV5-1 and TRBJ1-4): KAGVTQTPRYLIKTRGQQVTLSCSPISGHRSVSWYQQTPGQGLQFLFEYFSETQRNKGNFPGRFSGRQFSNSRSEMNVSTLELGDSALYLCASSFSGRSSTTNEKLFFGSGTQLSVL.

J is TRBJ2-2 and V is TRBV5-1, with D tentatively TRBD1 (6 bases). The CDR3 has 18 residues. V lost 2 bases to trimming and J lost 6 bases, with 23 bases between them. Germline-derived CDR1 and CDR2 are SGHRS and YFSETQ. The CDR3 loop is CASSFNNRDLQTPGELFF. CDR3 DNA sequence: TGCGCCAGCAGCTTTAACAACAGGGACCTGCAGACACCCGGGGAGCTGTTTTTT.

This clonotype appeared many times. This sequence joins TRBV4-3 and TRBJ1-3; D is possibly TRBD1 (6 bases). There are 17 residues in the CDR3. The germline V gene has CDR1 LGHNA and CDR2 YSLEER. The V end was cut by 0 bases, the J end by 0 bases, with 12 bases between. CDR3 bases: TGCGCCAGCAGCCAAGAAGTCACAGGGATCTCTGGAAACACCATATATTTT. This sequence encodes CASSQEVTGISGNTIYF.

V gene TRBV5-4 combines with J gene TRBJ2-1; D uncertain. Trimming pared 0 bases from V and 5 bases from J, leaving 9 bases between. Germline V lookup: CDR1 SGHNT, CDR2 YYREEE (reference sequence). The CDR3 has 14 residues. The CDR3 DNA follows: TGTGCCAGCAGCTTGGGACTCCAGAACAATGAGCAGTTCTTC. It is translated as CASSLGLQNNEQFF.

The rearrangement uses TRBV20-1 and TRBJ1-2; D gene ambiguous. The CDR3 is 14 amino acids. Germline loops: CDR1 DFQATT, CDR2 SNEGSKA (reference sequence). V was shortened by 2 bases and J by 0 bases, with 10 bases between the two germline ends. In nucleotides, the CDR3 is TGCAGTGCTAGATCCGCCGGGGCTAACTATGGCTACACCTTC. It specifies CSARSAGANYGYTF.

This clonotype was recorded at least ten times. The J gene is TRBJ1-5, the V gene TRBV3-1; TRBD1 matches at 7 bases. J was trimmed by 4 bases and V by 0 bases; bases with no gene match: 6. Germline V CDR1 and CDR2: LGHDT, YNNKEL (reference sequence). The CDR3 loop spans 16 amino acids. CDR3 protein: CASSQDLGQSNQPQHF. Written as DNA, the CDR3 is TGTGCCAGCAGCCAAGATCTGGGACAGTCAAATCAGCCCCAGCATTTT.

This clonotype was seen a single time. The chain combines TRBV12-3 or TRBV12-4 with TRBJ2-5; D ambiguous. The CDR3 length is 14 residues. The V and J ends lost 6 bases and 5 bases respectively, with 16 bases between them. CDR3 nucleotide sequence: TGTGCCAGCAGCGTGTTGGGCTCATCCGAGACCCAGTACTTC. Its protein is CASSVLGSSETQYF.

This clonotype occurred a few times. The CDR3 bases are TGTGCCAGCAGCTTAGCGGGACTCTACAATGAGCAGTTCTTC. Its translation: CASSLAGLYNEQFF. This chain connects TRBV2 to TRBJ2-1, with 8 bases matching TRBD2. Unmatched junction bases numbered 4, after V lost 6 bases and J lost 3 bases. Germline CDR1 is SNHLY and CDR2 is FYNNEI. The CDR3 sequence is 14 residues long.

This clonotype occurred a few times. CDR3 nucleotides: TGTGCCAGCTCGCCTACTGAGGCCAGCACTGAAGCTTTCTTT. It specifies CASSPTEASTEAFF. This sequence joins TRBV18 and TRBJ1-1, with unresolved D. The CDR3 covers 14 residues. V lost 6 bases and J 4 bases, leaving 15 bases between the germline ends. CDR1 is KGHSH and CDR2 is LQKENI in the germline V gene.

This sequence joins TRBV7-2 and TRBJ2-1; D is unclear. The germline V gene encodes CDR1 SGHTA and CDR2 FQGNSA. The CDR3 has 14 residues. The V end lost 1 base, the J end lost 2 bases, and 6 bases lay between the germline ends. CDR3 sequence reads: CASSLGHTYNEQFF. The CDR3 nucleotides read TGTGCCAGCAGCTTAGGGCACACCTACAATGAGCAGTTCTTC.

In its sample, this clonotype was seen a few times. CDR3 amino acids: CSTGSAEQYF. The CDR3 DNA sequence: TGCAGTACAGGGTCGGCCGAGCAGTACTTC. The V call is TRBV20-1, the J call TRBJ2-7; D is possibly TRBD1 (6 bases). Per germline, CDR1 DFQATT and CDR2 SNEGSKA (reference sequence). V lost 8 bases to trimming and J lost 6 bases, with 11 bases between them. This CDR3 spans 10 amino acids.

The rearrangement links TRBV24-1 to TRBJ2-2; no clear D gene. The germline V and J ends were trimmed by 4 bases and 7 bases, with 9 bases remaining between them. CDR1 is KGHDR, CDR2 SFDVKD, per germline. This CDR3 has 13 amino acids. CDR3 DNA sequence: TGTGCCACCAGTGAGGGTTCCGTCGGGGAGCTGTTTTTT. Encoded protein: CATSEGSVGELFF.